This TCR beta chain stems from a study of regulatory T cells in long-lasting Graves disease. This clonotype has ten or more counts. Library construction for TCR beta used iRepertoire HTBI primers and Arm-PCR of CDR3 regions. TCRdb processed the multiplex PCR reads anew with MiXCR; each CDR3 protein has one entry. The data hold roughly 350,000 distinct CDR3 sequences, with 15% to 20% observed a single time. Time point defined: newly diagnosed GD, antithyroid drugs for less than 3 months. From PBMCs, RNA was extracted and then used to make the TCR library. These data were also filed under a second study, of T cells in Graves' hyperthyroidism and ophthalmopathy.

The source of this sequence is a woman aged 18 to 35 with Graves disease. This sample comprised peripheral blood mononuclear cells (PBMCs), obtained at new diagnosis, from a patient treated with antithyroid drugs.

The CDR3 nucleotides are TGTGCCAGCAGTCCGAATAACAGGGGGCGAGCCGATAGCAATCAGCCCCAGCATTTT. Its protein is CASSPNNRGRADSNQPQHF. The V and J genes are TRBV28 and TRBJ1-5, with 9 bases that match TRBD1. The length of the CDR3 is 19 residues. V lost 5 bases to trimming and J lost 0 bases; unmatched junction nucleotides: 14. Germline V lookup: CDR1 MDHEN, CDR2 SYDVKM.